A single sample is the source of the 4 T cell receptor beta chains below, sequenced in a study of radiation and T cells in renal cell carcinoma. Time point defined: blood 2 weeks post-SBRT. Treatment reported: 15 Gy SBRT to primary tumor, nephrectomy 4 weeks later. Profiling relied on immunoSEQ multiplex PCR, and the TCRdb table lists in-frame clones only, not all of them. The sample lists 100,000 to 150,000 clones, around four fifths occurring once. The sequencing used blood, collected from a patient whose treatment included radiotherapy and nephrectomy. Receptors originate from a woman in her sixties with renal cell carcinoma.

This clone has a single count. The chain recombines TRBV19 with TRBJ2-5, with D maybe TRBD2 (5 bases). This CDR3 spans 14 amino acids. Trimming stripped 4 bases from V and 5 bases from J, with 14 bases between. CDR1 is LNHDA, CDR2 SQIVND, per germline (reference sequence). CDR3 DNA: TGTGCCAGTAGTACTTCCCAGCGGAGGGAGACCCAGTACTTC. Translated: CASSTSQRRETQYF. Full variable domain (missing parts from reference TRBV19 and TRBJ2-5): DGGITQSPKYLFRKEGQNVTLSCEQNLNHDAMYWYRQDPGQGLRLIYYSQIVNDFQKGDIAEGYSVSREKKESFPLTVTSAQKNPTAFYLCASSTSQRRETQYFGPGTRLLVL.

This clone has a handful of counts. This sequence joins TRBV2 and TRBJ1-1; D not resolved. The CDR3 has 14 residues. Germline values: CDR1 SNHLY, CDR2 FYNNEI. Trimming pared 7 bases from V and 1 base from J, leaving 13 bases between. CDR3 protein: CASTRRAENTEAFF. In DNA, the CDR3 is TGTGCCAGCACCAGACGGGCAGAGAACACTGAAGCTTTCTTT.

The chain links TRBV4-1 to TRBJ2-4; 9 bases are a match to TRBD2. V trimming: 3 bases; J trimming: 6 bases; junction bases outside the gene matches: 12. The CDR3 consists of 17 residues. CDR1 is MGHRA and CDR2 is YSYEKL in the germline V gene. The CDR3 here is CASSHRDSGGPLNIQYF. The CDR3, as DNA: TGCGCCAGCAGCCACAGGGATAGCGGGGGTCCCCTAAACATTCAGTACTTC.

V and J are TRBV2 and TRBJ2-5; 9 positions match TRBD2. V lost 1 base, J lost 4 bases, and 7 bases stayed unmatched. The germline V gene has CDR1 SNHLY and CDR2 FYNNEI. This CDR3 is built from 16 residues. DNA of the CDR3: TGTGCCAGCAGTGAAGGCGGGGGGGCCCTCCGAGAGACCCAGTACTTC. It is translated as CASSEGGGALRETQYF.